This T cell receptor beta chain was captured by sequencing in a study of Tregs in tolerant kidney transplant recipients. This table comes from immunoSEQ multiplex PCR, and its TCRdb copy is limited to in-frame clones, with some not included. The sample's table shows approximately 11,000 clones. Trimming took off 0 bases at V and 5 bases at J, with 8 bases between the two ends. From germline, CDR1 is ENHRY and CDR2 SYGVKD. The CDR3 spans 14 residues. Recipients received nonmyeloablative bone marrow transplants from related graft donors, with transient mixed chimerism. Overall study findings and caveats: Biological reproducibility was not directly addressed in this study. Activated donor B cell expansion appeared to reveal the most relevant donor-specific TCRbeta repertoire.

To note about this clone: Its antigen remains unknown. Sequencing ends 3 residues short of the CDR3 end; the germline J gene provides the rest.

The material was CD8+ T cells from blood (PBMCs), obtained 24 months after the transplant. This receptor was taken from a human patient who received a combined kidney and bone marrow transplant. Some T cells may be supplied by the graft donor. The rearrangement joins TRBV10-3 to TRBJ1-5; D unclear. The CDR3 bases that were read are TGTGCCATCAGTGAGTCGCAAGGTTATCAGCCC. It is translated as CAISESQGYQP. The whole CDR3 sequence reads CAISESQGYQPQHF.